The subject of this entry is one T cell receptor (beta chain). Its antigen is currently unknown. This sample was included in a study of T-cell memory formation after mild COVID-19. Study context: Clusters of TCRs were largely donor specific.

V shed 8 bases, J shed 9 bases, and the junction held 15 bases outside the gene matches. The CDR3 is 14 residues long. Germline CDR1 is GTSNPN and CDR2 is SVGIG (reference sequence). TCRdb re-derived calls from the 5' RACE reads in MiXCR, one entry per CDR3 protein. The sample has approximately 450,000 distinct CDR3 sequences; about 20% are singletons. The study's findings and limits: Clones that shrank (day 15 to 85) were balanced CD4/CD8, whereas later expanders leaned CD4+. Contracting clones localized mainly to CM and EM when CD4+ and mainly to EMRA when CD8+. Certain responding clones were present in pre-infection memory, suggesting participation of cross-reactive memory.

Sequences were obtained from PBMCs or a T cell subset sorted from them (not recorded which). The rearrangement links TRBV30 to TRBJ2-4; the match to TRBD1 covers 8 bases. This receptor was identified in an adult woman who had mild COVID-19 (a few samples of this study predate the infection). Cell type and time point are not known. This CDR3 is CALGTGPGQAIQYF. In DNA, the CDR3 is TGTGCCCTCGGGACAGGTCCAGGCCAGGCCATTCAGTACTTC.